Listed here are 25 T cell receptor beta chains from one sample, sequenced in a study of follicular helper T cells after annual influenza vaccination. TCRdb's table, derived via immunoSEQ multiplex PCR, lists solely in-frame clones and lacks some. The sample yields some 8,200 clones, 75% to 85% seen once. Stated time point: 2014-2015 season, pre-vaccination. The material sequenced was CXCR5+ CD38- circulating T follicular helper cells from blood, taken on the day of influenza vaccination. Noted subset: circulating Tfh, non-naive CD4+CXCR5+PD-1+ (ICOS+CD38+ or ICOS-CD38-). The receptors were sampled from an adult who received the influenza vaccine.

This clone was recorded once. The CDR3 sequence is CASSRTYNQPQHF. The CDR3 coding sequence is TGTGCCAGCAGTAGGACCTACAATCAGCCCCAGCATTTT. The rearrangement uses TRBV6-5 and TRBJ1-5; the D is unclear. Germline-derived CDR1 and CDR2 are MNHEY and SVGAGI. The germline V and J ends were trimmed by 5 bases and 3 bases, with 8 bases remaining between them. This CDR3 is 13 amino acids long.

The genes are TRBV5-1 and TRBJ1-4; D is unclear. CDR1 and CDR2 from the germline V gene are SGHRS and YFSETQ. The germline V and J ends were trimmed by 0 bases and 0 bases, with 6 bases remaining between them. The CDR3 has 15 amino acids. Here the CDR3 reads CASSLGSATNEKLFF. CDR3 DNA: TGCGCCAGCAGCTTGGGGTCCGCAACTAATGAAAAACTGTTTTTT.

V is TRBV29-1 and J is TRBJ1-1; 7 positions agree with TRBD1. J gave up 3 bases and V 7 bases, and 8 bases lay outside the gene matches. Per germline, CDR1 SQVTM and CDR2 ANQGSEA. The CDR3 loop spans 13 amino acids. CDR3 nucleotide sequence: TGCAGCGCCCGACAGGGACCGGACACTGAAGCTTTCTTT. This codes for CSARQGPDTEAFF.

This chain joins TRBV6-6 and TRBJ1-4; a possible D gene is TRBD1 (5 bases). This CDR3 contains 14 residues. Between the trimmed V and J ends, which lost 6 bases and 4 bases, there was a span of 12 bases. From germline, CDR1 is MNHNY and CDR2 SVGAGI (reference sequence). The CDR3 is CASSHGGNNEKLFF. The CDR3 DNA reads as TGTGCCAGCAGCCACGGGGGGAATAATGAAAAACTGTTTTTT.

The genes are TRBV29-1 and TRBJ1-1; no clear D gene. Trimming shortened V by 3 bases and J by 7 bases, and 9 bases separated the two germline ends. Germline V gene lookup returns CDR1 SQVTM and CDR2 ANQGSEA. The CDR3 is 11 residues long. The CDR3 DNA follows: TGCAGCGTTGAGGGGTTAGGTGAAGCTTTCTTT. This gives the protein CSVEGLGEAFF.

CDR3 coding DNA: TGTGCCTGGAGTGTTGGCAGGGGGAGTTACGAGCAGTACTTC. It encodes CAWSVGRGSYEQYF. This chain links TRBV30 with TRBJ2-7; 7 nucleotides match TRBD1. The CDR3 is 14 amino acids. V trimming: 0 bases; J trimming: 4 bases; junction bases outside the gene matches: 6. Looked up from germline, CDR1 is GTSNPN and CDR2 is SVGIG (reference sequence).

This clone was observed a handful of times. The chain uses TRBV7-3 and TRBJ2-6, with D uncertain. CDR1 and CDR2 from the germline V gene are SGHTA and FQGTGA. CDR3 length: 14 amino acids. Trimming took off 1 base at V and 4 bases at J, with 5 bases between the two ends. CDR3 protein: CASSLSPGANVLTF. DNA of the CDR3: TGTGCCAGCAGCTTAAGTCCCGGGGCCAACGTCCTGACTTTC.

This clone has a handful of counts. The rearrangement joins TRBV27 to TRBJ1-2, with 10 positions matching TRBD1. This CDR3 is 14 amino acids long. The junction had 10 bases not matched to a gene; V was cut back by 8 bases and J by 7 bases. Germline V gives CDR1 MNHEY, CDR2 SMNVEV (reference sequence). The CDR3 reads CASGFVDRGGGYTF. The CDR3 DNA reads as TGTGCCAGCGGGTTTGTGGACAGGGGGGGTGGCTACACCTTC.

Written as DNA, the CDR3 is TGCGCCAGCAGTGAGCCGGTTGGACCCGACAGGCACGGCTACACCTTC. Residues: CASSEPVGPDRHGYTF. J is TRBJ1-2 and V is TRBV10-1; D perhaps matches TRBD1 (6 bases). Trimming stripped 2 bases from V and 8 bases from J, with 21 bases between. Germline values: CDR1 WNHNN, CDR2 SYGVQD (reference sequence). The CDR3 contains 16 residues.

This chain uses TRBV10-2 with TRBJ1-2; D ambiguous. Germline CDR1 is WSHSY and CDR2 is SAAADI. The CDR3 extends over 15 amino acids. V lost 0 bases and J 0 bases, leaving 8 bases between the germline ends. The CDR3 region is CASSESNKANYGYTF. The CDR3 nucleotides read TGCGCCAGCAGTGAGTCAAACAAAGCTAACTATGGCTACACCTTC.

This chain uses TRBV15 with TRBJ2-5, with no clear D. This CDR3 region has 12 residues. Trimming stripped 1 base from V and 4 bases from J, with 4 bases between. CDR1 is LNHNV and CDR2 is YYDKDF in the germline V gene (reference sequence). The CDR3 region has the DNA TGTGCCACCAGCAGAGCACGAGAGACCCAGTACTTC. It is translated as CATSRARETQYF. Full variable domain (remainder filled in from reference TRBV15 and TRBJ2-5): DAMVIQNPRYQVTQFGKPVTLSCSQTLNHNVMYWYQQKSSQAPKLLFHYYDKDFNNEADTPDNFQSRRPNTSFCFLDIRSPGLGDTAMYLCATSRARETQYFGPGTRLLVL.

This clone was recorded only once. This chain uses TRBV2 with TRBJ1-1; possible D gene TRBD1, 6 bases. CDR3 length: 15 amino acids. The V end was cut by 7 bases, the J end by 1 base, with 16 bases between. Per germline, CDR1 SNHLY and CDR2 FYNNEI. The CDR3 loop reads CASTRTDQPNTEAFF. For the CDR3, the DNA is TGTGCCAGCACACGGACAGACCAGCCGAACACTGAAGCTTTCTTT.

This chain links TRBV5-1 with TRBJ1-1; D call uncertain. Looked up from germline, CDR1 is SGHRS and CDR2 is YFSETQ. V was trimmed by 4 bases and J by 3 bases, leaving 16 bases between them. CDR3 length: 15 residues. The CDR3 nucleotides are TGCGCCAGCAGCGTTAGACCGGGTGGGGACACTGAAGCTTTCTTT. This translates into CASSVRPGGDTEAFF. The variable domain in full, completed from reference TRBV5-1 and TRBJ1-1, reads KAGVTQTPRYLIKTRGQQVTLSCSPISGHRSVSWYQQTPGQGLQFLFEYFSETQRNKGNFPGRFSGRQFSNSRSEMNVSTLELGDSALYLCASSVRPGGDTEAFFGQGTRLTVV.

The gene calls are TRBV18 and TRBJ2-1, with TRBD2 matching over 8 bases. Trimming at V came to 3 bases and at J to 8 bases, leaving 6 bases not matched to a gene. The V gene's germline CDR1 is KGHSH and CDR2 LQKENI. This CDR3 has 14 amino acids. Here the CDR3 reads CASSPSGGSDEQFF. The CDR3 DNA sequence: TGTGCCAGCTCACCCTCGGGAGGGTCGGATGAGCAGTTCTTC.

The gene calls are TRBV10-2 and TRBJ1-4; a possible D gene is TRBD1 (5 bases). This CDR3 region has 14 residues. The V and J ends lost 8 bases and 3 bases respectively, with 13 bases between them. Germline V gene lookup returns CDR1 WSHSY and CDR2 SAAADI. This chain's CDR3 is CASSPGRANEKLFF. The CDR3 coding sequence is TGCGCCAGCTCGCCGGGACGGGCTAATGAAAAACTGTTTTTT.

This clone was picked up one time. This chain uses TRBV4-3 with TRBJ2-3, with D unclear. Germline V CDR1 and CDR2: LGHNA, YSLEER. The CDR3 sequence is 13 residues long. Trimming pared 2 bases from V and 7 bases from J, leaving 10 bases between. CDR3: CASSQHLQNTQYF. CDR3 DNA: TGCGCCAGCAGCCAACACCTACAAAATACGCAGTATTTT.

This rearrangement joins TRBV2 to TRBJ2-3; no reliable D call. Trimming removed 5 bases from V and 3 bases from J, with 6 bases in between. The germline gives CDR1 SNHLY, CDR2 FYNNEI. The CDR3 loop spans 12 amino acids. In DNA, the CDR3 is TGTGCCAGCAGTTATAGTACAGATACGCAGTATTTT. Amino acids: CASSYSTDTQYF.

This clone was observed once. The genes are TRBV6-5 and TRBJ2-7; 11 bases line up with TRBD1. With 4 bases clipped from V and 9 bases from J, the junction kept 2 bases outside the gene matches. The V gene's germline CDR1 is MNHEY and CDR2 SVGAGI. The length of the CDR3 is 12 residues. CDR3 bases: TGTGCCAGCAGTTGGGACAGGGGGATGCAGTACTTC. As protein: CASSWDRGMQYF.

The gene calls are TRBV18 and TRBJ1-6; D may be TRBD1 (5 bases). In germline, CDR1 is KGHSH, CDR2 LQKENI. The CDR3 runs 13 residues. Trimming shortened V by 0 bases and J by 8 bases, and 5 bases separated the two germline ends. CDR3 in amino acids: CASSPPGDSPLHF. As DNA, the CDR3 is TGTGCCAGCTCACCACCGGGGGATTCACCCCTCCACTTT. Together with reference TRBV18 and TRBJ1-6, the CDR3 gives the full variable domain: NAGVMQNPRHLVRRRGQEARLRCSPMKGHSHVYWYRQLPEEGLKFMVYLQKENIIDESGMPKERFSAEFPKEGPSILRIQQVVRGDSAAYFCASSPPGDSPLHFGNGTRLTVT.

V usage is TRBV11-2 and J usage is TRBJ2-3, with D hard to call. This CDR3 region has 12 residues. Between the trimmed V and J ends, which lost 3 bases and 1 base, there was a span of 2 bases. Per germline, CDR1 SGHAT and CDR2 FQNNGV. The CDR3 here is CASSFGTDTQYF. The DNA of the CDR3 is TGTGCCAGCAGCTTCGGCACAGATACGCAGTATTTT.

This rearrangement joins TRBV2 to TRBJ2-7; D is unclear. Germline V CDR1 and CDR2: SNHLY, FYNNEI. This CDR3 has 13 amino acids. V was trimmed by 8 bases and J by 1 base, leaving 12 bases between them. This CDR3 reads CASSFGASYEQYF. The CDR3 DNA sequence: TGTGCCAGCTCCTTCGGCGCTTCCTACGAGCAGTACTTC. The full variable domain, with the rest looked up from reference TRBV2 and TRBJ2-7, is EPEVTQTPSHQVTQMGQEVILRCVPISNHLYFYWYRQILGQKVEFLVSFYNNEISEKSEIFDDQFSVERPDGSNFTLKIRSTKLEDSAMYFCASSFGASYEQYFGPGTRLTVT.

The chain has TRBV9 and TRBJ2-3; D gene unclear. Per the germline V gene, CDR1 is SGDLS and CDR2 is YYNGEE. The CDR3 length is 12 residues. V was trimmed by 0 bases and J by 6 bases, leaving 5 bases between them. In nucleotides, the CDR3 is TGTGCCAGCAGCGTAGAGGTGGATACGCAGTATTTT. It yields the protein CASSVEVDTQYF. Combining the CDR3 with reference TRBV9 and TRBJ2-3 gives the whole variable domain DSGVTQTPKHLITATGQRVTLRCSPRSGDLSVYWYQQSLDQGLQFLIQYYNGEERAKGNILERFSAQQFPDLHSELNLSSLELGDSALYFCASSVEVDTQYFGPGTRLTVL.

Here the CDR3 DNA reads TGTGCCAGCAGCTTAAACCGACAGCGGGGTGGCTACACCTTC. It specifies CASSLNRQRGGYTF. The J gene is TRBJ1-2, the V gene TRBV7-2; tentatively, D is TRBD1 (5 bases). Germline CDR1 and CDR2: SGHTA and FQGNSA. The CDR3 is 14 amino acids. V lost 2 bases, J lost 7 bases, and 14 bases lay in between.

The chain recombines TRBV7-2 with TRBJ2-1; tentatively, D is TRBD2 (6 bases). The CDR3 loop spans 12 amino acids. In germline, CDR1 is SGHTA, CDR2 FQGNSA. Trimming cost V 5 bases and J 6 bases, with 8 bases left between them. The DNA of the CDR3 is TGTGCCAGCAGCAAGACTAGCAATGAGCAGTTCTTC. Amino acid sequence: CASSKTSNEQFF.

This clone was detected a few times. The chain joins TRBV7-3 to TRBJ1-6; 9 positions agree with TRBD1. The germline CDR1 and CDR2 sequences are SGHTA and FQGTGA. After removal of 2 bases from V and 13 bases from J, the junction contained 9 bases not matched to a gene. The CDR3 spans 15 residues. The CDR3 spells CASSLQGQGNTPLHF. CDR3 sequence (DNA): TGTGCCAGCAGCTTACAAGGACAGGGGAATACCCCCCTCCACTTT.